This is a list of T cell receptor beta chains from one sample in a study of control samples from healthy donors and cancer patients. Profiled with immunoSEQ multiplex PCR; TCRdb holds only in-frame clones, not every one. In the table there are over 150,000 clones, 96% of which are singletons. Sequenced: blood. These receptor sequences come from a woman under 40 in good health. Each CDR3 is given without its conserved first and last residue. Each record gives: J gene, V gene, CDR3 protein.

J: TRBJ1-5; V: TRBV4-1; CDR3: ASSQGSHRNQPQH
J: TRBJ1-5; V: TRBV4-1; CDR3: ASSHLGQGRNQPQH
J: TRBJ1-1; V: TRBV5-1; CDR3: ASSAGQMNTEAF
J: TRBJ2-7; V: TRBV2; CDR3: ASSPLAGGILAYEQY
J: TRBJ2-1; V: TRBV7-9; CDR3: ASIRGGSYNEQF
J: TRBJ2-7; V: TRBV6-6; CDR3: ASSYSGGSYEQY
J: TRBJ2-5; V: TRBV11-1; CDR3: AISPGPNQETQY
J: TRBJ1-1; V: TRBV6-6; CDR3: ASRADTRMNTEAF
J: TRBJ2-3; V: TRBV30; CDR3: AWSGLAGAIWASTDTQY
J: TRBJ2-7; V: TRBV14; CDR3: ASSQDPRWAYEQY
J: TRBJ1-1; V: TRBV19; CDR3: ASSAGQGRMNTEAF
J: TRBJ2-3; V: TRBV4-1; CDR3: ASSQDRSGLSTDTQY
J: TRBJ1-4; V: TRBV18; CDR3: ASSPNYSPTNEKLF
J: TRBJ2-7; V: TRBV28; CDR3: ASSLWPTGDEQY
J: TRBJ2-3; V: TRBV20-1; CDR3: SASPLSGSGRSATQY